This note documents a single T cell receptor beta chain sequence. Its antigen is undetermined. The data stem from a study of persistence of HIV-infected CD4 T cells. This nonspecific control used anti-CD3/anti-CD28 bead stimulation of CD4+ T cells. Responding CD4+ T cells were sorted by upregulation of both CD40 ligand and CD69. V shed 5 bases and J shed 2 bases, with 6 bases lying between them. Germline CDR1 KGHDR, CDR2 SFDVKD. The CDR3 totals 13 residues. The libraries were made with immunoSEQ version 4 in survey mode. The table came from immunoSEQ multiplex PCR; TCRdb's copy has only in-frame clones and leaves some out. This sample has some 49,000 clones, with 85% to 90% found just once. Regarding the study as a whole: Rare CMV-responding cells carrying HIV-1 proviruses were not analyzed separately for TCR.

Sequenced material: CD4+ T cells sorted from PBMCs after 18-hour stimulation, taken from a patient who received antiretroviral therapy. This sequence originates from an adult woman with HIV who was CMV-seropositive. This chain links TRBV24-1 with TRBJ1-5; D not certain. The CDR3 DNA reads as TGTGCCACCAGTGGAGGCGGCAATCAGCCCCAGCATTTT. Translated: CATSGGGNQPQHF.